Sequencing of this T cell receptor beta chain was carried out in a study of regulatory T cells in long-lasting Graves disease. Time point noted: newly diagnosed GD, antithyroid drugs for less than 3 months. The authors made the TCR library using RNA they extracted from PBMCs. The J segment lost 2 bases and the V segment lost 0 bases, leaving 3 bases of the junction unmatched. Germline V gene data show CDR1 as SGHKS and CDR2 as YYEKEE (reference sequence). The CDR3 is made up of 16 amino acids. This clonotype has a handful of counts. Construction of TCR beta libraries relied on iRepertoire HTBI primers and on Arm-PCR targeting CDR3 regions. From the multiplex PCR reads, TCRdb called clonotypes with MiXCR, one entry per CDR3 protein. The sample contains 500,000 or so distinct CDR3 sequences, 14% of which appear only once. A further study also used this sample, focusing on T cells in Graves' hyperthyroidism and ophthalmopathy.

The chain recombines TRBV5-5 with TRBJ2-1; TRBD2 matches 9 bases. The sequence came from a woman between 50 and 59 years old with Graves disease. The source was peripheral blood mononuclear cells (PBMCs), collected at new diagnosis, from a patient treated with antithyroid drugs. CDR3 in amino acids: CASSLGLAEAYNEQFF. The CDR3 bases are TGTGCCAGCAGCTTGGGACTAGCGGAGGCCTACAATGAGCAGTTCTTC.